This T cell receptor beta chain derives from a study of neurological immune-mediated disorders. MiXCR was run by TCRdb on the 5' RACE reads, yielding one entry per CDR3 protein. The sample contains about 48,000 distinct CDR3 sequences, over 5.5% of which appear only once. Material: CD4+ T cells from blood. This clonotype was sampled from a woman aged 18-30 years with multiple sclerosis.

The CDR3 region is CASSPGLVRSNEQFF. The CDR3 DNA sequence: TGTGCCAGCAGCCCGGGACTAGTTCGATCAAATGAGCAGTTCTTC. V is TRBV5-6 and J is TRBJ2-1; 8 bases are shared with TRBD2. The CDR3 loop spans 15 amino acids. V shed 4 bases, J shed 7 bases, and the junction held 10 bases outside the gene matches. Germline V gives CDR1 SGHDT, CDR2 YYEEEE.